Presented here are 10 T cell receptor beta chains from one specimen sequenced in a study of PD-1 blockade in classical Hodgkin lymphoma (dated by TCRdb to about 2020). The sample's time point label, in plain terms: cycle 4 day 1 (C4D1), after five to seven weeks of nivolumab. Relapse after autologous stem cell transplantation had occurred in all trial patients, and cohorts A, B and C were distinguished by prior brentuximab vedotin exposure. The library was obtained by the immunoSEQ multiplex PCR assay. TCRdb took this table from immuneACCESS and kept in-frame rearrangements with V and J called. Such tables lack part of the clones; where checked against another copy, unresolved V genes explain under half of the gap, and the rest is unexplained. For this sample there are under 25,000 clones; less than 75% appear just once. The leading ten clones occupy 15% to 20% of the sample. The material sequenced was peripheral blood mononuclear cells (PBMCs), taken before the fourth cycle of nivolumab. These receptors were collected from a human donor with classical Hodgkin lymphoma.

The chain employs TRBV7-3 and TRBJ2-7; D assignment may be TRBD1 or TRBD2 (5 bases each). The V gene's germline CDR1 is SGHTA and CDR2 FQGTGA. This CDR3 comprises 14 residues. Trimming shortened V by 1 base and J by 4 bases, and 11 bases separated the two germline ends. The CDR3 bases are TGTGCCAGCAGCTTAAATTGGGGACCGTACGAGCAGTACTTC. As protein: CASSLNWGPYEQYF.

In this sample, this clone turned up a few times. The genes are TRBV27 and TRBJ2-7; D is undetermined. The germline V and J ends were trimmed by 2 bases and 2 bases, with 7 bases remaining between them. From germline, CDR1 is MNHEY and CDR2 SMNVEV (reference sequence). The length of the CDR3 is 13 residues. The CDR3 sequence: CASSLGPPYEQYF. The DNA of the CDR3 is TGTGCCAGCAGTTTAGGCCCCCCCTACGAGCAGTACTTC.

The genes are TRBV7-2 and TRBJ2-7, with D maybe TRBD2 (5 bases). V dropped 5 bases and J dropped 3 bases, with 14 bases sitting between them. Per the germline V gene, CDR1 is SGHTA and CDR2 is FQGNSA. The CDR3 is made up of 14 amino acids. CDR3 nucleotides: TGTGCCAGCAGCACTAGACTCGTAAGCTACGAGCAGTACTTC. Amino acids: CASSTRLVSYEQYF.

The chain has TRBV29-1 and TRBJ2-1; 9 bases line up with TRBD2. The CDR3 is 13 residues long. Trimming took 5 bases from V and 9 from J; bases not matched to a gene: 8. Germline V gene data show CDR1 as SQVTM and CDR2 as ANQGSEA. CDR3 sequence: CSVSGLARSEQFF. CDR3 bases: TGCAGCGTTTCGGGACTAGCACGGAGTGAGCAGTTCTTC.

The chain uses TRBV19 and TRBJ1-2, with 9 nucleotides matching TRBD1. The CDR3 loop spans 13 amino acids. Germline V CDR1 and CDR2: LNHDA, SQIVND (reference sequence). The J segment lost 8 bases and the V segment lost 7 bases, leaving 8 bases of the junction unmatched. The CDR3 bases are TGTGCCAGTATAGGGACAGGGACGTCGGGCTACACCTTC. It is translated as CASIGTGTSGYTF.

V usage is TRBV27 and J usage is TRBJ2-7; 9 bases match TRBD1. There are 17 residues in the CDR3. Losses at the gene ends were 3 bases for V and 0 bases for J; bases not matched to a gene: 9. Germline V gene data show CDR1 as MNHEY and CDR2 as SMNVEV (reference sequence). This CDR3 reads CASSFKGQGVFSYEQYF. CDR3 in DNA: TGTGCCAGCAGTTTTAAGGGACAGGGCGTCTTCTCCTACGAGCAGTACTTC.

The J gene is TRBJ1-3, the V gene TRBV5-1, with 8 bases aligning to TRBD1. Germline trimming cut 5 bases from V and 2 bases from J; bases unmatched to any gene: 0. The CDR3 spans 13 residues. Per the germline V gene, CDR1 is SGHRS and CDR2 is YFSETQ. The CDR3 region is CASRQGAGNTIYF. CDR3 DNA sequence: TGCGCCAGCAGACAGGGGGCTGGAAACACCATATATTTT.

By sample fraction, this clone is medium-sized. This chain joins TRBV7-2 and TRBJ1-2, with D possibly being TRBD1 (6 bases). The CDR3 is made up of 16 amino acids. The germline V gene encodes CDR1 SGHTA and CDR2 FQGNSA. V was pared by 5 bases and J by 0 bases, with 16 bases between. DNA for the CDR3: TGTGCCAGCAGCCTGGACAGAATAGTGGCTAACTATGGCTACACCTTC. It translates to CASSLDRIVANYGYTF. Together with reference TRBV7-2 and TRBJ1-2, the CDR3 gives the full variable domain: GAGVSQSPSNKVTEKGKDVELRCDPISGHTALYWYRQSLGQGLEFLIYFQGNSAPDKSGLPSDRFSAERTGGSVSTLTIQRTQQEDSAVYLCASSLDRIVANYGYTFGSGTRLTVV.

In its sample, this clone was seen a few times. The chain carries TRBV7-6 and TRBJ2-5; 7 nucleotides agree with TRBD2. The germline V gene has CDR1 SGHVS and CDR2 FNYEAQ. The CDR3 has 15 residues. V was clipped by 0 bases and J by 10 bases; unmatched bases: 11. This CDR3 reads CASSLATVGGGNQYF. As DNA, the CDR3 is TGTGCCAGCAGCTTAGCGACAGTTGGGGGGGGTAACCAGTACTTC.

The J gene is TRBJ1-5, the V gene TRBV2, with 9 bases lining up with TRBD1. The CDR3 sequence is 14 residues long. J was trimmed by 6 bases and V by 5 bases; bases with no gene match: 5. In germline, CDR1 is SNHLY, CDR2 FYNNEI. The DNA of the CDR3 is TGTGCCAGCAGTTCACAGGGGGCTAGTCAGCCCCAGCATTTT. The encoded protein is CASSSQGASQPQHF.